The clone carrying this TCR beta chain came up a few times. A distinct unique molecular identifier was carried by each TCR cDNA molecule. TCRdb recomputed calls from the 5' RACE reads with MiXCR, one row per CDR3 protein. The table shows tens of thousands of distinct CDR3 sequences, with 4% to 6% occurring only once. As to time point: sample taken at primary tumor resection. No cells were sorted before sequencing. The whole RNA sequenced was extracted from tumor, nontumor lung or frozen PBMC. The donor population consisted of approximately 68 patients with untreated, early-stage non-small cell lung cancer. Germline CDR1 SGHRS, CDR2 YFSETQ. Trimming removed 7 bases at V and 4 bases at J, with 8 bases between. CDR3 length: 11 residues. This sample is part of a study of spatial heterogeneity in lung cancer. Across the study: Alpha-chain detections were consistently fewer than beta-chain detections among the sequences.

V gene TRBV5-1 combines with J gene TRBJ2-5; D unresolved. This receptor was taken from a female donor with early-stage non-small cell lung cancer. The input for sequencing was PBMCs, taken at surgery. CDR3 nucleotide sequence: TGCGCCAGCCGAGCACGAGAGACCCAGTACTTC. Its protein product is CASRARETQYF.